This T cell receptor beta chain was profiled in a study of Ad26.COV2.S vaccination and SARS-CoV-2 variants (dated by TCRdb to the early 2020s). Regarding the research as a whole: Vaccine-arm donors came from COV1001, a multicentre, randomized, double-blind, placebo-controlled phase I-IIa trial of Ad26.COV2.S in healthy adults. Ad26.COV2.S was given intramuscularly at 5x10^10 or 1x10^11 viral particles, as a single shot or as two shots 56 days apart. TCRbeta repertoire sequencing served as the tool for gauging how specific and how broad the SARS-CoV-2-reactive T cell receptors were following Ad26.COV2.S vaccination. A total of some 30 samples were included in the TCR-sequenced set, comprising about 20 Ad26.COV2.S vaccine recipients, 5 placebo recipients and 8 SARS-CoV-2 convalescent individuals. Participants in the trial were split at random into five groups of five each, receiving low-dose or high-dose Ad26.COV2.S once or twice, or else placebo on both occasions. Investigators did not know the trial group allocation while performing experiments and assessing outcomes. Paper-wide results and their limitations: The study was not powered for comparison of responses between vaccine doses or regimens. After vaccination, spike-specific CD8+ and CD4+ T cell responses were reported to show substantial breadth. Non-spike TCR breadth was comparable between vaccine and placebo recipients, consistent with the vaccine containing only spike. According to the authors, total T cell responses may have been underestimated by the TCR breadth and depth analyses. Ad26.COV2.S recipients had higher spike-specific TCR breadth than placebo recipients (P = 0.0014).

In regard to this clone: Its cognate antigen has yet to be identified. No much larger clone is present one base from it, and per-base qualities are unavailable.

The immunoSEQ Assay was the method used to sequence TCRbeta CDR3 regions. After extraction, genomic DNA underwent amplification by bias-controlled multiplex PCR, followed by high-throughput sequencing. For the original study's pipeline: To quantify the absolute abundance of every unique TCRbeta CDR3 region, sequences were collapsed and filtered. T cell fraction was estimated by normalization of TCRbeta template counts to usable DNA, with usable DNA being measured through amplification of reference genes present in all nucleated cells. Repertoire TCRs were annotated as SARS-CoV-2-specific when V gene, CDR3 amino acid sequence and J gene were exactly matched to a known reactive TCR set. The reference SARS-CoV-2 TCR set was derived from MIRA and filtered for enrichment in COVID-19-positive ImmuneCODE repertoires, a step that removed public or cross-reactive TCRs. Using the MIRA antigens, annotated TCRs were further analysed by specific ORF or by position within an ORF. Breadth was defined as the number of annotated unique rearrangements divided by the total number of unique productive rearrangements, and depth was defined as the summed frequency of the annotated unique rearrangements. TCR breadth was compared between groups using two-sided Wilcoxon rank-sum tests. As stored in TCRdb, this immuneACCESS dataset retains in-frame rearrangements with V and J assigned. A fraction of the clones does not appear; measured against another copy, unresolved V genes explain less than half of the discrepancy, and the remainder lacks a known reason. That table furnishes V, J and clone size, whereas the DNA furnished D and trimming. The sample includes hundreds of thousands of clones, with about 93% observed a single time. Together, the top ten hold 12% of the sample.

Explained via the paper, the treatment or condition label denotes: 19 received Ad26.COV2.S at low or high dose, single or two shots; several received placebo; per-sample allocation not given. Repertoires of vaccine and placebo recipients were sequenced from samples taken on day 63 after the first injection. Between 29 July and 7 August 2020, Cohort 1b enrolled about 27 adults aged 18-55 years at one site in Boston, USA. Ad26.COV2.S was a replication-incompetent adenovirus type 26 vector expressing a prefusion-stabilized SARS-CoV-2 spike protein from the original Wuhan strain. This receptor was identified in a person aged 18 to 65 who received the Ad26.COV2.S COVID-19 vaccine or a placebo. The sequencing used peripheral blood, collected in a trial of Ad26.COV2.S vaccine versus placebo.

CDR3 loop: CASAKSYEQYF. The bases read TGTGCCAGCGCTAAATCCTACGAGCAGTACTTC. This chain joins TRBV25-1 to TRBJ2-7, with no confidently assigned D gene. At the junction V is shortened by 8 bases and J by 1 base, with 6 bases in between. Sequences MGHDK (CDR1) and SYGVNS (CDR2) are obtained from the germline V gene. The CDR3 covers 11 residues, taking in both the cysteine and the phenylalanine. Of all the DNA, just the CDR3 is kept, 33 bases in frame from base 1.